This TCR beta chain was sequenced in a study of T-cell reconstitution after alpha-beta-depleted transplantation in children. TCRbeta library construction was performed incorporating unique molecular identifiers. TCRdb recomputed calls from the PCR reads with MiXCR, one row per CDR3 protein. The sample contains hundreds of thousands of distinct CDR3 sequences, 13% of which appear only once. The table lists this clonotype with many counts. Its antigen is as yet unknown. The germline CDR1 and CDR2 sequences are MNHEY and SVGEGT. V lost 2 bases and J lost 7, with 8 bases in between. The CDR3 has 13 residues. Study-wide points: TCRbeta diversity was high at day 60 in some patients (a result of surviving recipient T cells and thymic progenitors). A year post-transplant, T-cell counts and diversity derived mostly from newly produced T cells. Reportedly, roughly two months post-transplant, alpha-beta T cells arose from several hundred expanded graft clones.

The specimen comprised PBMCs, mostly from graft donor cells, sampled 360 days after TCRalphabeta/CD19-depleted stem cell transplant. The origin of this receptor is a male patient younger than 18 who had a stem cell transplant for acute myeloid leukemia, so the T cells may come from the graft donor. This chain joins TRBV6-2 or TRBV6-3 and TRBJ2-2, with D possibly matching TRBD1 (5 bases). Here the CDR3 reads CASSYDSYGELFF. The CDR3 region has the DNA TGTGCCAGCAGTTACGACAGCTACGGGGAGCTGTTTTTT.